The 17 T cell receptor beta chains given below trace back to one sample, sequenced in a study of post-analysis software for immune sequencing data. Findings and limits, study-wide: Patients carried 4 or 5 TRBV segments more frequently than controls did, and TRBV5-6, TRBV5-1 and TRBV20-1 were among them.

TCR beta cDNA libraries included unique molecular identifiers. Each CDR3 protein is one row after TCRdb ran MiXCR on the PCR reads. The sample contains about 820,000 distinct CDR3 sequences, roughly 58% of which appear only once. Antigen specificity for these receptors is unknown. Sequenced material: blood. The source is a girl aged 10 to 17 with multiple sclerosis.

The V and J genes are TRBV6-2 or TRBV6-3 and TRBJ2-5; 8 bases are shared with TRBD2. The length of the CDR3 is 16 residues. V gave up 4 bases and J gave up 5 bases; unmatched junction bases: 12. CDR1 is MNHEY and CDR2 is SVGEGT in the germline V gene. CDR3 sequence reads: CASSSGRAGVVETQYF. CDR3 in DNA: TGTGCCAGCAGTTCGGGACGAGCGGGAGTAGTGGAGACCCAGTACTTC.

The CDR3 protein is CASSSGLIYEQYF. The CDR3 DNA follows: TGTGCCAGCAGCTCAGGACTCATCTACGAGCAGTACTTC. The V and J genes are TRBV7-2 and TRBJ2-7; TRBD2 might be the D (5 bases). The V end was cut by 4 bases, the J end by 3 bases, with 10 bases between. This CDR3 comprises 13 residues. CDR1 and CDR2 (germline): SGHTA, FQGNSA.

The V gene is TRBV6-5, the J gene TRBJ2-1; D unclear. The V gene's germline CDR1 is MNHEY and CDR2 SVGAGI. This CDR3 contains 15 residues. Trimming pared 0 bases from V and 2 bases from J, leaving 8 bases between. As DNA, the CDR3 is TGTGCCAGCAGTTACTCGACGAACCCCTACAATGAGCAGTTCTTC. Translating it yields CASSYSTNPYNEQFF.

The chain employs TRBV20-1 and TRBJ2-5; 10 nucleotides agree with TRBD2. The CDR3 extends over 14 amino acids. V gave up 6 bases and J gave up 5 bases; unmatched junction bases: 9. Germline V gene data show CDR1 as DFQATT and CDR2 as SNEGSKA (reference sequence). The CDR3 DNA follows: TGCAGTGCCGGAGGACTAGCGGTGCTTGAGACCCAGTACTTC. Protein product: CSAGGLAVLETQYF.

This chain links TRBV5-1 with TRBJ2-3; D is undetermined. Trimming shortened V by 7 bases and J by 4 bases, and 16 bases separated the two germline ends. The V gene's germline CDR1 is SGHRS and CDR2 YFSETQ. The CDR3 covers 14 residues. The CDR3 protein is CASSEVWVPDTQYF. DNA for the CDR3: TGCGCCAGCTCAGAGGTGTGGGTCCCAGATACGCAGTATTTT.

This chain links TRBV9 with TRBJ2-4; a possible D gene is TRBD1 (6 bases). The J call may not be correct, given that the DNA end is closer to TRBJ2-7. Germline lookup yields CDR1 SGDLS and CDR2 YYNGEE. The CDR3 covers 16 residues. The CDR3 loop is CASSVIPGAQVHEQYF. CDR3 sequence (DNA): TGTGCCAGCAGCGTAATCCCAGGGGCACAAGTCCACGAGCAGTACTTC.

The V call is TRBV2, the J call TRBJ1-1, with a weak D call TRBD1 (5 bases). Germline V lookup: CDR1 SNHLY, CDR2 FYNNEI. This CDR3 is built from 16 residues. Between the trimmed V and J ends, which lost 4 bases and 0 bases, there was a span of 15 bases. The CDR3 bases are TGTGCCAGCAGTGGTGGTCTGGGGCTCATGAACACTGAAGCTTTCTTT. It specifies CASSGGLGLMNTEAFF.

This clonotype was observed a single time. The V gene is TRBV30, the J gene TRBJ2-1; tentative D call: TRBD1 (5 bases). The CDR3 contains 14 residues. Germline V gives CDR1 GTSNPN, CDR2 SVGIG (reference sequence). V lost 5 bases and J lost 6, with 17 bases in between. CDR3 nucleotides: TGTGCCTGGCGGACACTTGGCCTCAGCAATGAGCAGTTCTTC. Residues: CAWRTLGLSNEQFF.

This clonotype was seen more than once but under ten times. This chain connects TRBV20-1 to TRBJ2-7; D is possibly TRBD2 (5 bases). CDR3 length equals 12 residues. The V gene's germline CDR1 is DFQATT and CDR2 SNEGSKA (reference sequence). V dropped 6 bases and J dropped 4 bases, with 13 bases sitting between them. In nucleotides, the CDR3 is TGCAGTGCCCCCGGTTGGAGGTACGAGCAGTACTTC. Protein sequence: CSAPGWRYEQYF.

In its sample, this clonotype was seen once. The chain is built from TRBV5-1 and TRBJ2-7; 9 bases agree with TRBD1. Unmatched junction bases numbered 12, after V lost 2 bases and J lost 3 bases. The CDR3 runs to 17 residues. CDR1 and CDR2 (germline): SGHRS, YFSETQ. As DNA, the CDR3 is TGCGCCAGCAGCTTCACCCTACAGGGGGCGTCGGACTACGAGCAGTACTTC. Translating it yields CASSFTLQGASDYEQYF.

The V call is TRBV14, the J call TRBJ1-2; 8 bases are shared with TRBD1. CDR1 is SGHDN and CDR2 is FVKESK in the germline V gene. The length of the CDR3 is 15 residues. Germline trimming cut 1 base from V and 5 bases from J; bases unmatched to any gene: 6. The DNA of the CDR3 is TGTGCCAGCAGCCAAGCCGGGACAGGCCCATATGGCTACACCTTC. It encodes CASSQAGTGPYGYTF.

This clonotype appeared a few times. Mismatch with germline at one junction end may stem from a read error. This chain joins TRBV18 and TRBJ2-3, with D possibly matching TRBD1 (6 bases). The germline CDR1 and CDR2 sequences are KGHSH and LQKENI. The CDR3 length is 15 residues. The CDR3 bases are TGTGCCAGCTCACAAGGGGACACGAGCACAAATACGCAGTATTTT. Protein: CASSQGDTSTNTQYF.

The chain is built from TRBV12-3 or TRBV12-4 and TRBJ2-3, with 7 bases identical to TRBD2. V lost 6 bases and J lost 2; bases outside the gene matches: 8. This CDR3 contains 15 residues. This CDR3 reads CASSLWGGNTDTQYF. The CDR3 DNA follows: TGTGCCAGCAGCTTATGGGGGGGAAACACAGATACGCAGTATTTT.

The chain has TRBV12-3 or TRBV12-4 and TRBJ1-1; D is unresolved. V lost 3 bases to trimming and J lost 0 bases, with 5 bases between them. The CDR3 extends over 13 amino acids. The CDR3 sequence: CASSFRVNTEAFF. The CDR3 coding sequence is TGTGCCAGCAGTTTCCGGGTGAACACTGAAGCTTTCTTT.

The rearrangement uses TRBV29-1 and TRBJ2-2; 8 positions match TRBD2. The V gene end was trimmed by 8 bases and the J gene end by 0 bases; junction bases not matched to a gene: 8. The CDR3 loop spans 15 amino acids. The germline CDR1 and CDR2 sequences are SQVTM and ANQGSEA. CDR3 sequence (DNA): TGCAGCATACGAAGCGGGGGAGCGAACACCGGGGAGCTGTTTTTT. Protein: CSIRSGGANTGELFF.

A few counts support this clonotype. This rearrangement joins TRBV7-2 to TRBJ1-1; no clear D. This CDR3 is built from 13 residues. Germline V gives CDR1 SGHTA, CDR2 FQGNSA. The V end lost 2 bases, the J end lost 7 bases, and 11 bases lay between the germline ends. DNA for the CDR3: TGTGCCAGCAGCTTAAACAAGGCCGGTGAAGCTTTCTTT. This encodes CASSLNKAGEAFF.

This clonotype has a handful of counts. The chain has TRBV20-1 and TRBJ1-2; D not certain. The V gene's germline CDR1 is DFQATT and CDR2 SNEGSKA (reference sequence). The CDR3 runs 14 residues. The ends were cut back, 3 bases at V and 4 bases at J, with 15 bases in the middle. As DNA, the CDR3 is TGCAGTGCTAGGTTCCCAGGCAAGGCCTATGGCTACACCTTC. Residues: CSARFPGKAYGYTF.